The 17 T cell receptor beta chains below come from one sample, sequenced in a study of OX40 agonist ivuxolimab in advanced cancers. The assay was immunoSEQ multiplex PCR, and TCRdb's table has in-frame clones only and misses some. The sample consists of just over 20,000 clones, around 82% of them appearing once. This specimen consisted of CD4+ or CD8+ T cells sorted from blood, obtained in a trial of the OX40 agonist ivuxolimab. The receptors originated from an adult with an advanced solid tumor such as melanoma, head and neck, liver or kidney cancer.

The rearrangement links TRBV27 to TRBJ1-1, with D unclear. Trimming took off 2 bases at V and 4 bases at J, with 8 bases between the two ends. The CDR3 is 13 amino acids. Per germline, CDR1 MNHEY and CDR2 SMNVEV (reference sequence). Here the CDR3 reads CASSLQAITEAFF. In nucleotides, the CDR3 is TGTGCCAGCAGTTTACAGGCTATCACTGAAGCTTTCTTT.

This chain joins TRBV2 and TRBJ1-6; D unclear. Trimming pared 1 base from V and 7 bases from J, leaving 5 bases between. Germline-derived CDR1 and CDR2 are SNHLY and FYNNEI. CDR3 size: 13 residues. The CDR3 DNA follows: TGTGCCAGCAGTGAAGTTGCCAATTCACCCCTCCACTTT. It yields the protein CASSEVANSPLHF.

The chain is built from TRBV5-1 and TRBJ2-3, with no clear D. V was shortened by 0 bases and J by 1 base, with 15 bases between the two germline ends. The CDR3 length is 17 residues. Looked up from germline, CDR1 is SGHRS and CDR2 is YFSETQ. The CDR3 region is CASSLGHRLLGTDTQYF. The CDR3 region has the DNA TGCGCCAGCAGCTTGGGACACCGACTTTTGGGCACAGATACGCAGTATTTT.

V is TRBV5-5 and J is TRBJ2-5, with a possible D match to TRBD1 (5 bases). The germline gives CDR1 SGHKS, CDR2 YYEKEE (reference sequence). The CDR3 length is 13 residues. The ends were cut back, 1 base at V and 3 bases at J, with 7 bases in the middle. CDR3 sequence reads: CASSLSREETQYF. The CDR3 nucleotides are TGTGCCAGCAGCTTGTCCAGGGAAGAGACCCAGTACTTC.

The genes are TRBV10-3 and TRBJ1-1; D is uncertain. The V end lost 2 bases, the J end lost 5 bases, and 6 bases lay between the germline ends. This CDR3 is built from 12 residues. The germline CDR1 and CDR2 sequences are ENHRY and SYGVKD. CDR3 sequence: CAISEGGTEAFF. CDR3 DNA: TGTGCCATCAGTGAGGGAGGGACTGAAGCTTTCTTT.

The table lists this clone with a few counts. CDR3: CASSQPPGRNSGNTIYF. CDR3 sequence (DNA): TGTGCCAGCTCACAGCCTCCGGGACGCAACTCTGGAAACACCATATATTTT. This sequence joins TRBV18 and TRBJ1-3, with D possibly TRBD1 on 5 matching bases. CDR3 length: 17 amino acids. V lost 4 bases to trimming and J lost 0 bases, with 16 bases between them. Germline V CDR1 and CDR2: KGHSH, LQKENI.

This clone was seen only a few times. V and J are TRBV10-3 and TRBJ2-7; 7 bases align to TRBD2. Unmatched junction bases numbered 18, after V lost 5 bases and J lost 5 bases. CDR1 is ENHRY and CDR2 is SYGVKD in the germline V gene. CDR3 length: 17 amino acids. Here the CDR3 reads CAISPQVVGGGAHEQYF. CDR3 DNA sequence: TGTGCCATCAGTCCCCAAGTCGTGGGCGGGGGTGCGCACGAGCAGTACTTC.

The chain is built from TRBV5-8 and TRBJ1-6; D unresolved. V was shortened by 4 bases and J by 4 bases, with 9 bases between the two germline ends. Germline V gives CDR1 SGHTS, CDR2 YDEGEE. The CDR3 covers 14 residues. The CDR3: CASSMTAYNSPLHF. DNA for the CDR3: TGTGCCAGCAGCATGACCGCATATAATTCACCCCTCCACTTT.

This chain links TRBV29-1 with TRBJ2-7; 8 bases map to TRBD2. The ends lost 4 bases at V and 1 base at J; junction bases unmatched: 18. In germline, CDR1 is SQVTM, CDR2 ANQGSEA. The CDR3 consists of 18 residues. CDR3 bases: TGCAGCGTTGTAGCTATGGGGCCCGGGACTAGAAATTCCTACGAGCAGTACTTC. Translation gives CSVVAMGPGTRNSYEQYF.

V and J are TRBV11-2 and TRBJ1-4, with 8 bases that match TRBD1. Germline V gives CDR1 SGHAT, CDR2 FQNNGV. The CDR3 has 14 amino acids. The trim removed 5 bases at V and 7 bases at J, leaving 6 bases unmatched. CDR3 DNA sequence: TGTGCCAGCAGCCCCAGGGGGCGAAGTGAAAAACTGTTTTTT. Its protein product is CASSPRGRSEKLFF.

The chain is built from TRBV5-1 and TRBJ2-7; 7 bases fit TRBD1. The ends lost 2 bases at V and 5 bases at J; junction bases unmatched: 10. In germline, CDR1 is SGHRS, CDR2 YFSETQ. The CDR3 has 15 residues. The CDR3 sequence: CASSFSQTGRNEQYF. The DNA for the CDR3 is TGCGCCAGCAGCTTTTCTCAGACAGGGAGAAACGAGCAGTACTTC.

CDR3 loop: CASSPLLAGQLNEQFF. The DNA of the CDR3 is TGTGCCAGCTCACCCCTTCTAGCGGGGCAACTCAATGAGCAGTTCTTC. V and J are TRBV18 and TRBJ2-1, with 9 bases lining up with TRBD2. Germline CDR1 and CDR2: KGHSH and LQKENI. CDR3 size: 16 residues. Losses at the gene ends were 3 bases for V and 6 bases for J; bases not matched to a gene: 9.

V gene TRBV27 combines with J gene TRBJ1-5; TRBD1 agrees at 7 bases. Germline lookup yields CDR1 MNHEY and CDR2 SMNVEV (reference sequence). Trimming removed 6 bases from V and 0 bases from J; junction bases left unmatched: 8. This CDR3 has 16 residues. CDR3: CASRPGQTFSNQPQHF. The CDR3 DNA follows: TGTGCCAGCAGACCGGGACAGACCTTTAGCAATCAGCCCCAGCATTTT.

The V call is TRBV4-2, the J call TRBJ2-7, with 9 positions matching TRBD1. In germline, CDR1 is LGHNA, CDR2 YNFKEQ. There are 14 residues in the CDR3. The V and J ends lost 5 bases and 4 bases, in that order; junction bases with no gene match: 6. The CDR3 region has the DNA TGTGCCAGCAGCATGGGACAGGGAGATTACGAGCAGTACTTC. This encodes CASSMGQGDYEQYF.

This clone appeared once. The chain is built from TRBV30 and TRBJ2-3, with 7 bases that match TRBD2. This CDR3 is 12 amino acids long. Germline V gene data show CDR1 as GTSNPN and CDR2 as SVGIG (reference sequence). The V and J ends lost 3 bases and 8 bases, in that order; junction bases with no gene match: 5. The CDR3 DNA sequence: TGTGCCTGGAGCCCGGGGGGTTTTACGCAGTATTTT. Protein sequence: CAWSPGGFTQYF.

The chain is built from TRBV7-3 and TRBJ1-1, with TRBD1 as a possible D gene (5 bases). V lost 5 bases, J lost 1 base, and 8 bases lay in between. Germline CDR1 SGHTA, CDR2 FQGTGA. The CDR3 runs to 13 residues. CDR3 amino acids: CASSMGPNTEAFF. CDR3 in DNA: TGTGCCAGCAGCATGGGACCGAACACTGAAGCTTTCTTT.

This clone was observed a single time. The V and J genes are TRBV5-1 and TRBJ1-6; 9 nucleotides line up with TRBD1. CDR3 length: 15 residues. The germline gives CDR1 SGHRS, CDR2 YFSETQ. V dropped 2 bases and J dropped 9; count of bases not matched to a gene: 6. The CDR3 nucleotides read TGCGCCAGCAGCTTCACAGGGGGCAATGGTTCACCCCTCCACTTT. It specifies CASSFTGGNGSPLHF.